The 21 T cell receptor beta chains in this list originate from one sample, sequenced in a study of T-cell memory formation after mild COVID-19. TCRdb used MiXCR to reprocess the 5' RACE reads, holding one entry per CDR3 protein. The table lists 250,000 to 400,000 distinct CDR3 sequences, 13% to 15% of them singletons. Sequencing was carried out using PBMCs or a T cell subset sorted from them (not recorded which). The source is a man aged 18 to 29 who had mild COVID-19 (a few samples of this study predate the infection). Cell type and time point are not known.

This clonotype was counted a single time. This chain uses TRBV6-6 with TRBJ2-3; 8 nucleotides align to TRBD2. The CDR3 sequence is 15 residues long. Trimming at V came to 7 bases and at J to 5 bases, leaving 11 bases not matched to a gene. Germline V gives CDR1 MNHNY, CDR2 SVGAGI (reference sequence). DNA of the CDR3: TGTGCCAGCACCATCCGGCGGGGGGTTGGAGATACGCAGTATTTT. Translated, it gives CASTIRRGVGDTQYF.

The rearrangement joins TRBV12-3 or TRBV12-4 to TRBJ2-2; maybe TRBD2 (5 bases). CDR3 size: 15 residues. Trimming left V 0 bases short and J 3 bases short, with 8 bases between. The chain's CDR3 is CASSLADSYTGELFF. The DNA for the CDR3 is TGTGCCAGCAGTTTAGCGGACTCCTACACCGGGGAGCTGTTTTTT.

This clonotype occurred a few times. This chain uses TRBV2 with TRBJ2-3; 8 nucleotides agree with TRBD2. CDR1 and CDR2 (germline): SNHLY, FYNNEI. After removal of 8 bases from V and 6 bases from J, the junction contained 10 bases not matched to a gene. The CDR3 is 14 residues long. The CDR3 spells CASRLAGRRDTQYF. The DNA of the CDR3 is TGTGCCAGCCGTTTAGCGGGGAGGAGGGATACGCAGTATTTT.

The chain links TRBV9 to TRBJ2-5, with TRBD2 matching over 8 bases. Germline-derived CDR1 and CDR2 are SGDLS and YYNGEE. The length of the CDR3 is 15 residues. V shed 3 bases, J shed 5 bases, and the junction held 9 bases outside the gene matches. DNA of the CDR3: TGTGCCAGCAGCGGACTTCCTGGGACTAGTGAGACCCAGTACTTC. It specifies CASSGLPGTSETQYF.

This chain connects TRBV6-2 or TRBV6-3 to TRBJ2-1, with 8 nucleotides matching TRBD2. CDR1 and CDR2 from the germline V gene are MNHEY and SVGEGT. V trimming: 7 bases; J trimming: 5 bases; junction bases outside the gene matches: 7. The CDR3 covers 14 residues. DNA of the CDR3: TGTGCCAGCAATCGCGGGACTAGTCACAATGAGCAGTTCTTC. This encodes CASNRGTSHNEQFF.

This clonotype was found a few times. This chain connects TRBV5-1 to TRBJ2-5, with D hard to call. Trimming cost V 4 bases and J 3 bases, with 13 bases left between them. CDR1 SGHRS and CDR2 YFSETQ come from the germline V gene. The CDR3 totals 14 residues. The CDR3 reads CASSAQGQEETQYF. In DNA form, the CDR3 reads TGCGCCAGCAGCGCTCAAGGCCAAGAAGAGACCCAGTACTTC.

The J gene is TRBJ1-1, the V gene TRBV5-1, with D possibly being TRBD1 (5 bases). Trimming left V 4 bases short and J 2 bases short, with 15 bases between. Germline loops: CDR1 SGHRS, CDR2 YFSETQ. This CDR3 spans 15 amino acids. The CDR3 DNA is TGCGCCAGCAGCCCCGGCGGGGCGGGAAACACTGAAGCTTTCTTT. The encoded protein is CASSPGGAGNTEAFF.

The V gene is TRBV27, the J gene TRBJ1-1, with D perhaps matching TRBD1 (5 bases). Per the germline V gene, CDR1 is MNHEY and CDR2 is SMNVEV (reference sequence). The CDR3 runs to 12 residues. V gave up 6 bases and J gave up 11 bases, with 16 bases separating them. In DNA form, the CDR3 reads TGTGCCAGCAGGACGGGGGAAAGTAAGGCTTTCTTT. Residues: CASRTGESKAFF.

The rearrangement joins TRBV7-2 to TRBJ2-3; TRBD1 aligns across 7 bases. Trimming took 6 bases from V and 4 from J; bases not matched to a gene: 10. From germline, CDR1 is SGHTA and CDR2 FQGNSA. The CDR3 spans 15 residues. As DNA, the CDR3 is TGTGCCAGCAGATCGCACAGAACAGGGGCAGATACGCAGTATTTT. Its protein product is CASRSHRTGADTQYF.

The chain employs TRBV7-9 and TRBJ2-1; no clear D. The CDR3 is 14 amino acids. V was clipped by 5 bases and J by 0 bases, with 8 bases between them. CDR1 is SEHNR, CDR2 FQNEAQ, per germline (reference sequence). The CDR3 loop is CASSGQSSYNEQFF. The CDR3 DNA reads as TGTGCCAGCAGCGGGCAAAGCTCCTACAATGAGCAGTTCTTC. Filled out from reference TRBV7-9 and TRBJ2-1, the complete variable domain reads DTGVSQNPRHKITKRGQNVTFRCDPISEHNRLYWYRQTLGQGPEFLTYFQNEAQLEKSRLLSDRFSAERPKGSFSTLEIQRTEQGDSAMYLCASSGQSSYNEQFFGPGTRLTVL.

This rearrangement joins TRBV6-5 to TRBJ2-7; D perhaps matches TRBD1 (6 bases). Germline CDR1 is MNHEY and CDR2 is SVGAGI. The CDR3 has 14 residues. The ends were cut back, 2 bases at V and 2 bases at J, with 10 bases in the middle. CDR3 residues: CASSYKDSTYEQYF. CDR3 bases: TGTGCCAGCAGTTACAAGGACAGCACCTACGAGCAGTACTTC.

This clonotype has a handful of counts. V usage is TRBV29-1 and J usage is TRBJ1-1; no definite D call. The V gene lost 3 bases and the J gene lost 5 bases, with 16 bases spanning the gap. The CDR3 has 14 amino acids. Germline-derived CDR1 and CDR2 are SQVTM and ANQGSEA. The CDR3 sequence: CSVDPTEGNTEAFF. CDR3 DNA: TGCAGCGTTGACCCAACAGAAGGTAATACTGAAGCTTTCTTT.

This clonotype appeared a few times. The rearrangement links TRBV24-1 to TRBJ2-5, with D possibly TRBD2 on 5 matching bases. This CDR3 spans 16 amino acids. Looked up from germline, CDR1 is KGHDR and CDR2 is SFDVKD. V was shortened by 3 bases and J by 1 base, with 14 bases between the two germline ends. This chain's CDR3 is CATSDALSDFQETQYF. CDR3 DNA sequence: TGTGCCACCAGTGATGCTCTCTCGGACTTCCAAGAGACCCAGTACTTC.

This sequence joins TRBV4-3 and TRBJ2-2; 7 nucleotides align to TRBD2. The CDR3 extends over 14 amino acids. Germline CDR1 and CDR2: LGHNA and YSLEER. The V segment lost 5 bases and the J segment 4 bases; nucleotides outside the gene matches: 4. The CDR3 DNA sequence: TGCGCCAGCAGCTTGACTAGCCGCACCGGGGAGCTGTTTTTT. It is translated as CASSLTSRTGELFF.

This clonotype occurred once. The chain links TRBV19 to TRBJ1-5, with D maybe TRBD1 (5 bases). Deletions cut 7 bases from V and 0 bases from J, with 13 bases between. From germline, CDR1 is LNHDA and CDR2 SQIVND (reference sequence). The CDR3 is 15 residues long. The CDR3 DNA follows: TGTGCCAGTATGCAGGGATCGTATAGCAATCAGCCCCAGCATTTT. It translates to CASMQGSYSNQPQHF.

V gene TRBV20-1 combines with J gene TRBJ1-3; D ambiguous. V shed 0 bases and J shed 7 bases, with 7 bases lying between them. The CDR3 consists of 12 residues. Germline V gene lookup returns CDR1 DFQATT and CDR2 SNEGSKA (reference sequence). CDR3 sequence: CSARDGRNTIYF. As DNA, the CDR3 is TGCAGTGCTAGAGATGGCAGGAACACCATATATTTT.

The table lists this clonotype with a few counts. CDR3 nucleotides: TGCGCCAGCAGCGGCAGGGCCGGCTATGGCTACACCTTC. Amino acid sequence: CASSGRAGYGYTF. The chain joins TRBV4-1 to TRBJ1-2; D is possibly TRBD1 (5 bases). The V gene lost 5 bases and the J gene lost 4 bases, with 11 bases spanning the gap. The CDR3 has 13 amino acids. CDR1 MGHRA and CDR2 YSYEKL come from the germline V gene.

This chain connects TRBV28 to TRBJ1-2; 11 bases match TRBD1. The CDR3 is made up of 14 amino acids. V was clipped by 4 bases and J by 8 bases; unmatched bases: 6. CDR1 and CDR2 from the germline V gene are MDHEN and SYDVKM. The CDR3 sequence: CASSSRGQGAGYTF. For the CDR3, the DNA is TGTGCCAGCAGTTCGAGAGGACAGGGGGCCGGCTACACCTTC.

This clonotype was seen at least ten times. V and J are TRBV7-2 and TRBJ2-5; no clear D. This CDR3 region has 13 residues. Germline V CDR1 and CDR2: SGHTA, FQGNSA. The germline V and J ends were trimmed by 1 base and 5 bases, with 8 bases remaining between them. The DNA of the CDR3 is TGTGCCAGCAGCTTAGACGTACGGGAGACCCAGTACTTC. It translates to CASSLDVRETQYF.

This clonotype was recorded a few times. This sequence joins TRBV21-1 and TRBJ2-1; no DNA check was done on the table's D call, TRBD1. TRBV21-1 has pseudogene status. The CDR3 covers 17 residues. The CDR3 loop reads CASSKLNGTGRHNEQFF. CDR3 DNA sequence: TGTGCCAGCAGCAAACTCAACGGGACAGGGCGTCACAATGAGCAGTTCTTC.

The rearrangement uses TRBV7-9 and TRBJ1-5; 8 bases align to TRBD1. The CDR3 runs to 16 residues. The V and J ends lost 3 bases and 9 bases, in that order; junction bases with no gene match: 13. CDR1 is SEHNR and CDR2 is FQNEAQ in the germline V gene (reference sequence). The chain's CDR3 is CASSFAAGGPWGPQHF. The DNA of the CDR3 is TGTGCCAGCAGCTTCGCGGCAGGGGGCCCGTGGGGGCCCCAGCATTTT. Combining the CDR3 with reference TRBV7-9 and TRBJ1-5 gives the whole variable domain DTGVSQNPRHKITKRGQNVTFRCDPISEHNRLYWYRQTLGQGPEFLTYFQNEAQLEKSRLLSDRFSAERPKGSFSTLEIQRTEQGDSAMYLCASSFAAGGPWGPQHFGDGTRLSIL.